The 24 T cell receptor beta chains in this list originate from one sample, sequenced in a study of T-cell memory formation after mild COVID-19. TCRdb reprocessed the 5' RACE reads with MiXCR, giving one entry per CDR3 protein. The sample lists 30,000 to 35,000 distinct CDR3 sequences; just under 8% were seen once. Sequences were obtained from PBMCs or a T cell subset sorted from them (not recorded which). The receptors were gathered from a man aged 18 to 35 who had mild COVID-19 (a few samples of this study predate the infection). Cell type and time point are not known.

A few counts support this clonotype. The V gene is TRBV7-6, the J gene TRBJ1-6, with a weak D call TRBD1 (5 bases). V dropped 3 bases and J dropped 6 bases, with 9 bases sitting between them. The CDR3 sequence is 14 residues long. Germline values: CDR1 SGHVS, CDR2 FNYEAQ. The CDR3 spells CASSFGAANSPLHF. CDR3 coding DNA: TGTGCCAGCAGCTTCGGGGCAGCTAATTCACCCCTCCACTTT. Full variable domain (rest looked up from reference TRBV7-6 and TRBJ1-6): GAGVSQSPRYKVTKRGQDVALRCDPISGHVSLYWYRQALGQGPEFLTYFNYEAQQDKSGLPNDRFSAERPEGSISTLTIQRTEQRDSAMYRCASSFGAANSPLHFGNGTRLTVT.

This clonotype showed up many times. The chain joins TRBV11-2 to TRBJ1-2, with 10 positions matching TRBD1. The length of the CDR3 is 15 residues. Losses at the gene ends were 5 bases for V and 5 bases for J; bases not matched to a gene: 8. Germline CDR1 is SGHAT and CDR2 is FQNNGV. CDR3 region: CASSPGWTGGYGYTF. In DNA form, the CDR3 reads TGTGCCAGCAGCCCGGGATGGACAGGGGGGTATGGCTACACCTTC.

At least ten counts were recorded for this clonotype. This chain joins TRBV18 and TRBJ2-7; possible D gene TRBD1, 5 bases. In germline, CDR1 is KGHSH, CDR2 LQKENI. The V end was cut by 6 bases, the J end by 8 bases, with 17 bases between. The CDR3 covers 13 residues. The CDR3 here is CASSPGPRDKQYF. The CDR3 DNA sequence: TGTGCCAGCTCTCCCGGACCCAGGGATAAGCAGTACTTC. Full variable domain (remainder filled in from reference TRBV18 and TRBJ2-7): NAGVMQNPRHLVRRRGQEARLRCSPMKGHSHVYWYRQLPEEGLKFMVYLQKENIIDESGMPKERFSAEFPKEGPSILRIQQVVRGDSAAYFCASSPGPRDKQYFGPGTRLTVT.

This chain joins TRBV10-3 and TRBJ1-1; possibly TRBD1 for D (5 bases). In germline, CDR1 is ENHRY, CDR2 SYGVKD. The CDR3 is made up of 14 amino acids. The V gene lost 2 bases and the J gene lost 5 bases, with 12 bases spanning the gap. For the CDR3, the DNA is TGTGCCATCAGTGAGGGGGCCGGGCAGACTGAAGCTTTCTTT. Translating gives CAISEGAGQTEAFF.

This clonotype was seen many times. The chain combines TRBV6-5 with TRBJ1-1; tentative D call: TRBD1 (6 bases). This CDR3 has 14 amino acids. Trimming took off 5 bases at V and 5 bases at J, with 15 bases between the two ends. Germline CDR1 is MNHEY and CDR2 is SVGAGI. CDR3 protein: CASSVTGRRTEAFF. The CDR3 bases are TGTGCCAGCAGTGTCACAGGGAGGCGGACTGAAGCTTTCTTT.

This clonotype came up a few times. A read error may explain this, as a much larger clone is one base away. The rearrangement joins TRBV7-9 to TRBJ2-7, with 8 positions matching TRBD1. Looked up from germline, CDR1 is SEHNR and CDR2 is FQNEAQ (reference sequence). The length of the CDR3 is 17 residues. V dropped 5 bases and J dropped 4; count of bases not matched to a gene: 16. The CDR3 sequence: CASSPAARPGGSYEQYF. The CDR3 nucleotides read TGTGCCAGCAGCCCAGCGGCCCGGCCAGGGGGCTCGTACGAGCAGTACTTC.

This clonotype came up many times. The genes are TRBV2 and TRBJ2-1, with 10 bases identical to TRBD2. The V and J ends lost 8 bases and 6 bases, in that order; junction bases with no gene match: 7. This CDR3 region has 14 residues. The germline CDR1 and CDR2 sequences are SNHLY and FYNNEI. The CDR3 protein is CASRSSGGFNEQFF. Written as DNA, the CDR3 is TGTGCCAGCCGCTCTAGCGGGGGCTTCAATGAGCAGTTCTTC.

Ten or more counts support this clonotype. The rearrangement joins TRBV6-5 to TRBJ2-5, with TRBD1 matching 9 bases. Looked up from germline, CDR1 is MNHEY and CDR2 is SVGAGI. V shed 6 bases and J 2 bases; nucleotides not matched to a gene: 7. This CDR3 spans 15 amino acids. In nucleotides, the CDR3 is TGTGCCAGCAGCCCTGGGGACAGGGTGCAAGAGACCCAGTACTTC. This codes for CASSPGDRVQETQYF.

A word on this clonotype: A much larger clone lies a single base off, so this may be a read error. The J gene is TRBJ2-6, the V gene TRBV6-5; the D gene is possibly TRBD1 (6 bases). The CDR3 spans 15 residues. The V and J ends lost 7 bases and 4 bases respectively, with 14 bases between them. The germline CDR1 and CDR2 sequences are MNHEY and SVGAGI. The CDR3 loop is CASIRWGPGANVLTF. The DNA of the CDR3 is TGTGCCAGCATTCGGTGGGGGCCCGGGGCCAACGTCCTGACTTTC.

This clonotype was counted at least ten times. The DNA of the CDR3 is TGTGCCAGCAGTAGCCCGGGACAGGGGTTATCACCCCTCCACTTT. Its translation is CASSSPGQGLSPLHF. This rearrangement joins TRBV28 to TRBJ1-6, with TRBD1 matching over 10 bases. The V segment lost 5 bases and the J segment 10 bases; nucleotides outside the gene matches: 8. The CDR3 is 15 amino acids. From germline, CDR1 is MDHEN and CDR2 SYDVKM.

This clonotype has at least ten counts. The V gene is TRBV29-1, the J gene TRBJ2-3, with 7 bases fitting TRBD1. Trimming at V came to 7 bases and at J to 1 base, leaving 8 bases not matched to a gene. This CDR3 is built from 14 residues. Germline V gives CDR1 SQVTM, CDR2 ANQGSEA. CDR3 sequence: CSASLGGGTDTQYF. CDR3 DNA: TGCAGCGCTAGTTTAGGGGGCGGCACAGATACGCAGTATTTT.

This clonotype showed up just a few times. The rearrangement joins TRBV12-3 or TRBV12-4 to TRBJ2-7, with 7 positions matching TRBD2. The trim removed 4 bases at V and 7 bases at J, leaving 7 bases unmatched. CDR3 length: 13 amino acids. The CDR3 DNA follows: TGTGCCAGCAGTTCGGGGGGTGGTGGAGAGCAGTACTTC. Translation: CASSSGGGGEQYF.

The genes are TRBV28 and TRBJ1-1; 9 bases align to TRBD1. The V segment lost 6 bases and the J segment 10 bases; nucleotides outside the gene matches: 18. Per germline, CDR1 MDHEN and CDR2 SYDVKM. The CDR3 spans 16 residues. CDR3 loop: CASSIRDRVRGARAFF. CDR3 coding DNA: TGTGCCAGCAGCATCCGGGACAGGGTCCGGGGGGCTCGAGCTTTCTTT.

This clonotype appeared many times. The chain couples TRBV29-1 to TRBJ1-2, with TRBD1 matching 10 bases. The J segment lost 1 base and the V segment lost 6 bases, leaving 2 bases of the junction unmatched. Germline V gene sequence: CDR1 SQVTM, CDR2 ANQGSEA. The CDR3 extends over 13 amino acids. CDR3 sequence reads: CSVRTGGNYGYTF. In nucleotides, the CDR3 is TGCAGCGTCCGGACAGGGGGTAACTATGGCTACACCTTC.

This clonotype was counted ten times or more. The CDR3 nucleotides read TGCAGTGCCGCAACTAGCGCGGGCATTCAGTACTTC. This gives the protein CSAATSAGIQYF. The chain is built from TRBV20-1 and TRBJ2-4, with 7 bases fitting TRBD2. After removal of 6 bases from V and 9 bases from J, the junction contained 8 bases not matched to a gene. Per the germline V gene, CDR1 is DFQATT and CDR2 is SNEGSKA (reference sequence). CDR3 length: 12 residues.

This clonotype was seen ten or more times. The V call is TRBV20-1, the J call TRBJ2-1, with 10 positions matching TRBD2. V trimming: 5 bases; J trimming: 9 bases; junction bases outside the gene matches: 13. Germline-derived CDR1 and CDR2 are DFQATT and SNEGSKA (reference sequence). The length of the CDR3 is 15 residues. The CDR3 is CSAPLAGGLLGEQFF. The CDR3 DNA is TGCAGTGCTCCCTTAGCGGGGGGTCTCCTGGGTGAGCAGTTCTTC.

This clonotype was observed a few times. The V call is TRBV20-1, the J call TRBJ2-7; weak D call: TRBD1 (6 bases). There are 13 residues in the CDR3. Germline V lookup: CDR1 DFQATT, CDR2 SNEGSKA (reference sequence). CDR3 bases: TGCAGCACAGGGAAGTCCCCCTCCTACGAGCAGTACTTC. Translated, it gives CSTGKSPSYEQYF.

This clonotype was observed at least ten times. J is TRBJ1-5 and V is TRBV4-1; unclear D gene. V was cut by 1 base and J by 5 bases, with 18 bases left in between. CDR3 size: 17 residues. Looked up from germline, CDR1 is MGHRA and CDR2 is YSYEKL. The CDR3 bases are TGCGCCAGCAGCCAAGCGGGTTGGCCAGTAAAAGATCAGCCCCAGCATTTT. Its protein product is CASSQAGWPVKDQPQHF.

The table lists this clonotype with many counts. The CDR3 DNA follows: TGTGCCAGCTCACCAAGACAAGACGAGACCCAGTACTTC. Its protein product is CASSPRQDETQYF. The J gene is TRBJ2-5, the V gene TRBV18; no clear D gene. V was clipped by 2 bases and J by 5 bases, with 9 bases between them. This CDR3 has 13 amino acids. Germline CDR1 is KGHSH and CDR2 is LQKENI.

This clonotype showed up many times. V gene TRBV12-3 or TRBV12-4 combines with J gene TRBJ1-2, with 9 bases matching TRBD1. V was clipped by 6 bases and J by 4 bases; unmatched bases: 9. The CDR3 contains 15 residues. The DNA for the CDR3 is TGTGCCAGCAGCCGGAGACAGGGGGGAAGCTATGGCTACACCTTC. It specifies CASSRRQGGSYGYTF.

This clonotype came up a few times. This chain links TRBV6-1 with TRBJ1-5; D is ambiguous. Germline CDR1 MNHNS, CDR2 SASEGT. The CDR3 runs to 13 residues. Trimming stripped 8 bases from V and 3 bases from J, with 11 bases between. The CDR3 is CASGVRANQPQHF. CDR3 coding DNA: TGTGCCAGCGGGGTTAGGGCCAATCAGCCCCAGCATTTT.

This clonotype appeared many times. DNA of the CDR3: TGTGCCAGCAGTGAACTCGGCGGGGGGGGGCAAGAGACCCAGTACTTC. Protein product: CASSELGGGGQETQYF. The rearrangement uses TRBV6-1 and TRBJ2-5; the match to TRBD2 covers 9 bases. J lost 2 bases, V lost 2 bases, and 6 bases had no gene match. Germline-derived CDR1 and CDR2 are MNHNS and SASEGT. There are 16 residues in the CDR3.

This clonotype was observed at least ten times. CDR3: CASSPSGGNIQYF. The CDR3 region has the DNA TGTGCCAGCAGCCCCTCAGGCGGGAACATTCAGTACTTC. This chain joins TRBV11-1 and TRBJ2-4; possible D gene TRBD2, 5 bases. Trimming left V 5 bases short and J 7 bases short, with 12 bases between. Per germline, CDR1 SGHAT and CDR2 FQDESV (reference sequence). CDR3 length equals 13 residues.

In this sample, this clonotype turned up a few times. The chain couples TRBV29-1 to TRBJ1-2, with TRBD1 identical over 7 bases. The junction had 2 bases not matched to a gene; V was cut back by 6 bases and J by 1 base. The CDR3 is made up of 12 amino acids. Germline CDR1 and CDR2: SQVTM and ANQGSEA. The CDR3 loop reads CSVGQINYGYTF. The CDR3, as DNA: TGCAGCGTGGGACAGATTAACTATGGCTACACCTTC.